Below are 17 T cell receptor beta chains sequenced from a single sample in a study of cytomegalovirus exposure and HLA in healthy donors. It was with 60 Vbeta and 13 Jbeta primers that the PCR ran. Measured with immunoSEQ multiplex PCR; TCRdb has only the in-frame clones, and not every one. The sample lists 150,000 to 200,000 clones, about 80% occurring once. Sequencing was done on a sample of PBMCs. The receptor set was obtained from a man aged 45-60 years in good health and CMV-seropositive.

J is TRBJ1-2 and V is TRBV5-4; 8 nucleotides agree with TRBD1. V was pared by 0 bases and J by 8 bases, with 3 bases of the junction left unmatched. The V gene's germline CDR1 is SGHNT and CDR2 YYREEE (reference sequence). The CDR3 contains 13 residues. In DNA, the CDR3 is TGTGCCAGCAGCTTGGCAGGGGGCGGCGGCTACACCTTC. Residues: CASSLAGGGGYTF.

This chain joins TRBV7-9 and TRBJ2-5; 8 bases map to TRBD2. The CDR3 has 15 residues. Looked up from germline, CDR1 is SEHNR and CDR2 is FQNEAQ (reference sequence). V was clipped by 3 bases and J by 3 bases; unmatched bases: 6. The DNA for the CDR3 is TGTGCCAGCAGCTTTTTCGGGGGGGGAGAAGAGACCCAGTACTTC. It codes for CASSFFGGGEETQYF. Filled out from reference TRBV7-9 and TRBJ2-5, the complete variable domain reads DTGVSQNPRHKITKRGQNVTFRCDPISEHNRLYWYRQTLGQGPEFLTYFQNEAQLEKSRLLSDRFSAERPKGSFSTLEIQRTEQGDSAMYLCASSFFGGGEETQYFGPGTRLLVL.

The chain recombines TRBV7-8 with TRBJ2-7; 11 bases are a match to TRBD2. Germline trimming cut 1 base from V and 2 bases from J; bases unmatched to any gene: 13. Germline loops: CDR1 SGHVS, CDR2 FQNEAQ. This CDR3 has 19 amino acids. This CDR3 reads CASSLGRLAGGLYPYEQYF. The CDR3 DNA is TGTGCCAGCAGCTTAGGGAGGTTAGCGGGGGGGCTTTACCCCTACGAGCAGTACTTC.

This clone was observed a handful of times. The chain recombines TRBV25-1 with TRBJ1-1, with 7 positions matching TRBD1. The junction had 4 bases not matched to a gene; V was cut back by 8 bases and J by 4 bases. Germline assignment: CDR1 MGHDK and CDR2 SYGVNS. The CDR3 is made up of 12 amino acids. The DNA of the CDR3 is TGTGCCAGCGAGGACAGGCGCACTGAAGCTTTCTTT. Translation gives CASEDRRTEAFF.

V is TRBV7-6 and J is TRBJ2-7; the match to TRBD1 covers 7 bases. Germline lookup yields CDR1 SGHVS and CDR2 FNYEAQ. The CDR3 sequence is 13 residues long. The V and J ends lost 5 bases and 5 bases, in that order; junction bases with no gene match: 6. CDR3 sequence: CASSPRGLDEQYV. In DNA, the CDR3 is TGTGCCAGCAGCCCTAGGGGGCTAGACGAGCAGTACGTC.

This clone was seen only a few times. V gene TRBV7-9 combines with J gene TRBJ1-4; TRBD1 agrees at 7 bases. CDR3 size: 14 residues. In germline, CDR1 is SEHNR, CDR2 FQNEAQ (reference sequence). Trimming took 4 bases from V and 5 from J; bases not matched to a gene: 4. CDR3 bases: TGTGCCAGCAGCTCACAGGGGATCAATGAAAAACTGTTTTTT. Translation: CASSSQGINEKLFF.

The chain couples TRBV7-2 to TRBJ2-7; perhaps TRBD2 as D (6 bases). From germline, CDR1 is SGHTA and CDR2 FQGNSA. The CDR3 is made up of 13 amino acids. V gave up 4 bases and J gave up 6 bases, with 13 bases separating them. The CDR3 DNA is TGTGCCAGCAGCTCCCGACTAGTAAGCGAGCAGTACTTC. It is translated as CASSSRLVSEQYF. Variable domain in full (rest from reference TRBV7-2 and TRBJ2-7): GAGVSQSPSNKVTEKGKDVELRCDPISGHTALYWYRQSLGQGLEFLIYFQGNSAPDKSGLPSDRFSAERTGGSVSTLTIQRTQQEDSAVYLCASSSRLVSEQYFGPGTRLTVT.

CDR3 amino acids: CASRARQGINV. CDR3 nucleotide sequence: TGTGCCAGCAGGGCCCGACAGGGCATTAACGTC. This chain connects TRBV6-5 to TRBJ2-7; TRBD1 agrees at 7 bases. CDR3 length: 11 residues. CDR1 and CDR2 (germline): MNHEY, SVGAGI.

The genes are TRBV7-9 and TRBJ1-6; D may be TRBD1 (6 bases). The CDR3 is made up of 14 amino acids. CDR1 is SEHNR and CDR2 is FQNEAQ in the germline V gene (reference sequence). V was shortened by 5 bases and J by 8 bases, with 13 bases between the two germline ends. CDR3 loop: CASSPGSGDSPLHF. The CDR3, as DNA: TGTGCCAGCAGCCCCGGCTCAGGGGATTCACCCCTCCACTTT.

This rearrangement joins TRBV14 to TRBJ2-7; weak D call: TRBD1 (6 bases). Germline V gene sequence: CDR1 SGHDN, CDR2 FVKESK. Between the trimmed V and J ends, which lost 1 base and 2 bases, there was a span of 15 bases. This CDR3 has 16 amino acids. CDR3 in amino acids: CASSQALSRGAYEQYF. The CDR3 region has the DNA TGTGCCAGCAGCCAAGCCCTAAGCAGGGGAGCCTACGAGCAGTACTTC.

The V gene is TRBV29-1, the J gene TRBJ1-2; D is ambiguous. The CDR3 runs to 11 residues. Between the trimmed V and J ends, which lost 4 bases and 9 bases, there was a span of 12 bases. Looked up from germline, CDR1 is SQVTM and CDR2 is ANQGSEA. The CDR3 bases are TGCAGCGTTGCCCTGACATGGAGCTACACCTTC. Translated, it gives CSVALTWSYTF.

The chain couples TRBV28 to TRBJ1-5; 10 bases line up with TRBD1. J gave up 7 bases and V 5 bases, and 8 bases lay outside the gene matches. There are 15 residues in the CDR3. CDR1 and CDR2 (germline): MDHEN, SYDVKM. CDR3 nucleotide sequence: TGTGCCAGCAGTGTCTCCGGGACAGGGGTCCAGCCCCAGCATTTT. Protein sequence: CASSVSGTGVQPQHF.

This chain joins TRBV10-1 and TRBJ1-3, with a possible D match to TRBD1 (5 bases). V lost 5 bases and J 2 bases, leaving 19 bases between the germline ends. This CDR3 is built from 17 residues. The V gene's germline CDR1 is WNHNN and CDR2 SYGVQD (reference sequence). In nucleotides, the CDR3 is TGCGCCAGCAGTACAGGCCCCGCGGGGGAACCTGGAAACACCATATATTTT. This codes for CASSTGPAGEPGNTIYF.

The genes are TRBV30 and TRBJ2-6, with D possibly matching TRBD2 (6 bases). V shed 5 bases and J shed 4 bases, with 18 bases lying between them. The germline gives CDR1 GTSNPN, CDR2 SVGIG (reference sequence). This CDR3 has 16 residues. DNA of the CDR3: TGTGCCTGGGCTACCGAAGGGACTTACGGGGCCAACGTCCTGACTTTC. Protein: CAWATEGTYGANVLTF.

The V gene is TRBV5-1, the J gene TRBJ1-4; TRBD1 aligns across 8 bases. Germline V gene lookup returns CDR1 SGHRS and CDR2 YFSETQ. The CDR3 is 17 amino acids. Losses at the gene ends were 9 bases for V and 0 bases for J; bases not matched to a gene: 13. CDR3 in amino acids: CATRTGTGRSTNEKLFF. In nucleotides, the CDR3 is TGCGCCACCCGTACAGGGACAGGACGCTCAACTAATGAAAAACTGTTTTTT.

This CDR3 reads CATSSPHRGGQPQHF. DNA for the CDR3: TGTGCCACCAGCAGCCCTCACAGGGGAGGTCAGCCCCAGCATTTT. The chain employs TRBV15 and TRBJ1-5, with 7 bases that match TRBD1. V trimming: 3 bases; J trimming: 6 bases; junction bases outside the gene matches: 8. Looked up from germline, CDR1 is LNHNV and CDR2 is YYDKDF (reference sequence). This CDR3 is 15 amino acids long.

The chain employs TRBV6-5 and TRBJ1-1; D remains ambiguous. CDR1 and CDR2 from the germline V gene are MNHEY and SVGAGI. This CDR3 is built from 16 residues. With 1 base removed from V and 1 base from J, the gap between germline ends came to 13 bases. The CDR3 protein is CASSYYPRGANTEAFF. CDR3 DNA: TGTGCCAGCAGTTACTACCCCCGGGGAGCGAACACTGAAGCTTTCTTT.